This TCR beta chain was recorded in a study of beta chain features in type 1 diabetes (dated by TCRdb to between 2018 and 2020). About the full investigation: No differences in mean age, gender distribution, total cell number or subset yield were found between patients and healthy donors. A total of 107,917,701 sorted cells were examined across all samples, and a strong correlation was observed between cell number per subset and RNA yield. In the study, TCRB repertoires of sorted circulating CD4+ T cell subsets from recently diagnosed type 1 diabetes patients were compared with those of matched healthy donors. Regulatory and stem cell-like memory subsets were isolated from only 8 patients and 8 healthy donors, whereas naive and central memory subsets came from all 30 or so donors. Study-wide findings and limitations: Naive, central memory and regulatory TCRB repertoires appeared to be more alike among patients than among healthy donors. Only small numbers of individuals were included in the HLA sub-analyses, which left unresolved whether HLA type had any influence on TCRB rearrangement. PCR might favor shorter templates, but patient and control samples were amplified and corrected together, so any skew would affect both groups equally. In all four CD4+ subsets, TCRB CDR3 length was moderately but significantly shorter in type 1 diabetes patients. Sequencing cDNA rather than genomic DNA could over-represent highly expressing activated cells, although activation and CD3 levels did not differ between groups. Patients with type 1 diabetes made fewer insertions and deleted more nucleotides at VDJ recombination sites, implying thymic rearrangement abnormalities.

The entire isolated RNA was reverse transcribed using the High Capacity cDNA Reverse Transcription Kit, and thus expressed TCRB transcripts were sequenced. Deep immunoSEQ sequencing was performed on naive, central memory and regulatory T cell samples, with an average of approximately 4 million total reads per sample. After sorted cells were lysed in RLT buffer, RNA was extracted with DNase-treated RNeasy Micro or Mini kits, with the choice depending on cell number. Each cell subset was processed separately to prevent cross-contamination, with patient and healthy donor samples processed together. Using the immunoSEQ multiplex PCR, TCRB sequences were amplified from cDNA into 87-bp fragments spanning the CDR3 region. Sequencing of the amplicons was performed on the Illumina HiSeq platform. The paper's processing steps were these. Synthetic template baselines were used to correct PCR bias computationally, reads within Hamming distance 2 were collapsed, and singletons that could not be merged were discarded. Reads were aligned against IMGT to assign V, D and J genes, CDR3 length and insertions or deletions at six rearrangement sites. Within each subset, clonotype counts were normalized to sorted cell number, after which true diversity and Gini coefficients were computed with the tcR R package. The overlap coefficient, calculated on TCRB nucleotide sequences, was used to quantify repertoire sharing. Out-of-frame TCRB sequences from naive cells were analyzed as a proxy for the pre-selection repertoire. TCRdb obtained this table from immuneACCESS and retained in-frame rearrangements with V and J assigned. These tables miss some clones; where compared with another copy, unresolved V genes account for less than half of the shortfall, and the remainder is unexplained. V, J and clone size were drawn from that table, and D and trimming were deduced from the DNA. In all, the sample holds 450,000 to 550,000 clones, and approximately 30% of those were seen once. The ten largest make up 0.05% to 0.065% of the sample.

Each donor gave one peripheral blood draw, averaging approximately 110 mL, which was collected into heparinised tubes. Using a panel that included CD45RO, CCR7, CD25, CD127, CD95 and CD27, naive, central memory, regulatory and stem cell-like memory CD4+ T cells were sorted on a BD FACSAria II. A purity above 95% was achieved for all sorted populations. PBMCs were isolated immediately by Lymphoprep density gradient centrifugation and stained directly without culture. To minimize batch effects, samples were stained and sorted in pairs, one healthy donor with one patient per experiment. CDR1 and CDR2 were assigned from the germline V gene as MDHEN and SYDVKM. Measured from the cysteine to the phenylalanine, the CDR3 is 17 residues long. Only the CDR3 part of the read is kept: 51 bases, read in frame from the first base. Unmatched junction bases come to 11, with V trimmed by 3 bases and J by 6 bases.

The sample holds a few counts of this clone. Its antigen target is currently unknown. No base quality values were provided; no much bigger clone lies one nucleotide off. The origin of this receptor is a man aged 18 to 35 in good health. The V and J segments used are TRBV28 and TRBJ2-1; the junction holds 10 bases that match TRBD2. Sample: naive CD4+ T cells from blood. According to the study, the label for this sample's cell subset or site signals: true naive CD4+ T cells. In nucleotide form, the sequence is TGTGCCAGCAGTTTCATCCTTACTAGCGGGATAACCAATGAGCAGTTCTTC. Its protein is CASSFILTSGITNEQFF.